The T cell receptor beta chain under discussion was sequenced for a study of T cell repertoires in cytomegalovirus infection. Overall study context: Recently identified HLA-C-restricted CMV epitopes were used, and well-studied HLA-B-restricted CMV epitopes were used as well. General study results and limits: Within the response measured ex vivo, HLA-C-restricted CMV-specific TCR beta clonotypes were dominant. Cumulative frequency of public TCR beta families picked out carriers of CMV plus the relevant HLA.

This CDR3 is 17 amino acids long. Germline loops: CDR1 MNHEY, CDR2 SMNVEV (reference sequence). Trimming shortened V by 2 bases and J by 6 bases, and 20 bases separated the two germline ends. A remark on this clonotype: The antigen remains unidentified.

TCRdb processed the reads anew with MiXCR; each CDR3 protein has one entry. The sample gives about 900,000 distinct CDR3 sequences, roughly 30% of which show up once; roughly 12% is in the top ten. The sequence was collected from a human donor in good health (CMV status not recorded). Some clones in this sample may be carry-over from other donors' samples. The genes are TRBV27 and TRBJ1-5, with D maybe TRBD1 (6 bases). This material consisted of cultured CD8+ T cells from PBMCs, taken from culture after CMV antigen stimulation. The CDR3 DNA is TGTGCCAGCAGTTTAGTTGGGCGAGGGGGTCTCTTTCAGCCCCAGCATTTT. It yields the protein CASSLVGRGGLFQPQHF.